This TCR beta chain is from a study of response to subunit inactivated influenza vaccine (dated by TCRdb to 2016 to 2018). Background for the entire study: Deep quantitative T cell receptor repertoire profiling was used in the study to track responses to a trivalent subunit inactivated influenza vaccine. General findings and caveats noted by the study authors: The authors proposed that each seasonal influenza vaccination may bring in only a limited number of new T cells.

In regard to this clonotype: There is no known antigen for this receptor. There are no base qualities to consult, and no much larger clone falls within one base.

Libraries were made using RT-PCR. Sequenced on an Illumina HiSeq 2500. TCRdb took the public reads, trimmed them with fastp at Q25, ran MiXCR for clone calling and kept in-frame beta chains. Rows are unified per CDR3 protein, each entry keeping the most common DNA and genes. The sample records roughly 190,000 distinct CDR3 sequences, roughly an eighth of which are singletons. The ten largest account for approximately 25% of the sample. The sample was CD8+ T cells sorted from PBMCs, taken 4 to 6 days after vaccination. The sequence derives from a man aged 50 or older who received an inactivated influenza vaccine. Donor details come from another sample of the same person, matched by shared clones.

The CDR3 here reads CASSLTESAYEQYF. Here is the DNA: TGTGCCAGCAGCTTAACAGAGAGCGCCTACGAGCAGTACTTC. The sequence joins TRBV7-6 to TRBJ2-7; the D gene assignment is ambiguous. The CDR3 spans 14 residues, from the cysteine through the phenylalanine. Of all the DNA, just the CDR3 is kept, 42 bases in frame from base 1. CDR1 and CDR2 are read off the germline V gene as SGHVS and FNYEAQ. V loses 2 bases of germline sequence and J loses 2 bases, and the interval between the two ends is 10 bases. The reference TRBV7-6 and TRBJ2-7 proteins fill in what lies around the CDR3, so the full variable domain reads GAGVSQSPRYKVTKRGQDVALRCDPISGHVSLYWYRQALGQGPEFLTYFNYEAQQDKSGLPNDRFSAERPEGSISTLTIQRTEQRDSAMYRCASSLTESAYEQYFGPGTRLTVT.